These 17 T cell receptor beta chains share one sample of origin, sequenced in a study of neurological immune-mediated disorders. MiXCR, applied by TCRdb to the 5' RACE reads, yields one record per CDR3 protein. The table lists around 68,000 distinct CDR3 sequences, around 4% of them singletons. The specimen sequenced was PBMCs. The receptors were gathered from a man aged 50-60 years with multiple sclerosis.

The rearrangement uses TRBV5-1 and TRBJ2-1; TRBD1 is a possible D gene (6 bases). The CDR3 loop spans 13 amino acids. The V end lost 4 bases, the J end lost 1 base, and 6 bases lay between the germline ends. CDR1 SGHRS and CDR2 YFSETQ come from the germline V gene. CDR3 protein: CASSGQSYNEQFF. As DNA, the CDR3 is TGCGCCAGCAGCGGACAGTCCTACAATGAGCAGTTCTTC.

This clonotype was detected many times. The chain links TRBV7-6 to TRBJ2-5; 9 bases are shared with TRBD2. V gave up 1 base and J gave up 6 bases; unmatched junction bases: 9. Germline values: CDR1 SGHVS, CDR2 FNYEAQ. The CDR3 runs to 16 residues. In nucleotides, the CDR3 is TGTGCCAGCAGCTTAGTTTTTAGCGGGGGTTCGAAGACCCAGTACTTC. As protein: CASSLVFSGGSKTQYF.

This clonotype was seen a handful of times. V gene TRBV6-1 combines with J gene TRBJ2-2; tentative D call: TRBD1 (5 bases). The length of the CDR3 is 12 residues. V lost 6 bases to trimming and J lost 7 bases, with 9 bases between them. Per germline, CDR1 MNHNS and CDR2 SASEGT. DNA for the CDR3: TGTGCCAGCAGCAGGGCCGTCGGGGAGCTGTTTTTT. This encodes CASSRAVGELFF.

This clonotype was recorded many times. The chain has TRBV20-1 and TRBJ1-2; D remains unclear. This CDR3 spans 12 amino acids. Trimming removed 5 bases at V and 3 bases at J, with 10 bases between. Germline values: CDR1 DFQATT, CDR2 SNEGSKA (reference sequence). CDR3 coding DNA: TGCAGTGCTTCGAGACCCGACTATGGCTACACCTTC. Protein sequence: CSASRPDYGYTF.

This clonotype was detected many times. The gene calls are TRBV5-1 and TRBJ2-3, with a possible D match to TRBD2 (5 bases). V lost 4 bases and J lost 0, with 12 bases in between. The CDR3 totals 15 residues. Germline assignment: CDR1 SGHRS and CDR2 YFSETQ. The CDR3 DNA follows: TGCGCCAGCAGCCTGGACTTACTTAGCACAGATACGCAGTATTTT. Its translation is CASSLDLLSTDTQYF.

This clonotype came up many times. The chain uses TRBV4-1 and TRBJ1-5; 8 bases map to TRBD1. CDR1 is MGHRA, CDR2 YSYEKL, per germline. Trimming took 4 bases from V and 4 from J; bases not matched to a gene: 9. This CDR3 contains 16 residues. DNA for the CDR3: TGCGCCAGCAGCCTTGAAGCGCAGGGGGCGAATCAGCCCCAGCATTTT. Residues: CASSLEAQGANQPQHF.

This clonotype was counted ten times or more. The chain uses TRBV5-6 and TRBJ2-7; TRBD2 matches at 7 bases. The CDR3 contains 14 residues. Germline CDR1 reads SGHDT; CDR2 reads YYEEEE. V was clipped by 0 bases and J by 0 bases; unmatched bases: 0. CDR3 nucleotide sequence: TGTGCCAGCAGCTTGGGCGGGGGCTCCTACGAGCAGTACGTC. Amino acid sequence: CASSLGGGSYEQYV.

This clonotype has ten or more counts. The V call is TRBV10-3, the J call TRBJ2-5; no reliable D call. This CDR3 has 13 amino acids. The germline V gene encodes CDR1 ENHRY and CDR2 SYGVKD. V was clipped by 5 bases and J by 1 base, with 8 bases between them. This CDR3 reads CAISPRGQETQYF. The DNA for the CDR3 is TGTGCCATCAGTCCCAGAGGCCAAGAGACCCAGTACTTC.

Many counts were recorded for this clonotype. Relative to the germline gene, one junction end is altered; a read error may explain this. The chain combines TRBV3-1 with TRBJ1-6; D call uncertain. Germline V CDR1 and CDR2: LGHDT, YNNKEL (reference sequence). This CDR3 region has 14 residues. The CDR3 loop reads CASSRGSYNSPLNF. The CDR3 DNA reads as TGTGCCAGCAGCCGGGGTTCCTATAATTCACCCCTCAACTTT.

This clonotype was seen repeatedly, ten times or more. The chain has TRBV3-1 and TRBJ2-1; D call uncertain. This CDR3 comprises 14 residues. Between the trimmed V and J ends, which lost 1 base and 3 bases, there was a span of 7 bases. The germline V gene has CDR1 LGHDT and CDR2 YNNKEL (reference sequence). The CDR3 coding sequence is TGTGCCAGCAGCCAAGGTGGGAACTACAATGAGCAGTTCTTC. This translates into CASSQGGNYNEQFF.

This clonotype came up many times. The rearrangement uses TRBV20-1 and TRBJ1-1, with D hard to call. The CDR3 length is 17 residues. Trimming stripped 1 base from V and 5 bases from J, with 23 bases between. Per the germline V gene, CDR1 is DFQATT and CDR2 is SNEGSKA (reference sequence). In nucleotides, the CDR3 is TGCAGTGCTAGAGGGATTGGGTCTAGGCTTGGTGGGACTGAAGCTTTCTTT. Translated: CSARGIGSRLGGTEAFF.

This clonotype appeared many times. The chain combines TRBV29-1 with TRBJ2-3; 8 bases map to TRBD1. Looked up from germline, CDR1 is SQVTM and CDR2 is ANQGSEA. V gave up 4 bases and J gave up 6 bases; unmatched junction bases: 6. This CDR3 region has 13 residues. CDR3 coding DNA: TGCAGCGTTGGGACAGGGTCAAGTGATACGCAGTATTTT. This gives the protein CSVGTGSSDTQYF.

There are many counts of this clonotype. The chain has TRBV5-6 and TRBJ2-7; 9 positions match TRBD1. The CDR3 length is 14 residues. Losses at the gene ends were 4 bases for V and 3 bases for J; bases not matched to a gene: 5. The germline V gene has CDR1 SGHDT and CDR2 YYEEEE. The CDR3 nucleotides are TGTGCCAGCAGCACCGGGACAGGGTTCTACGAGCAGTACTTC. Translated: CASSTGTGFYEQYF.

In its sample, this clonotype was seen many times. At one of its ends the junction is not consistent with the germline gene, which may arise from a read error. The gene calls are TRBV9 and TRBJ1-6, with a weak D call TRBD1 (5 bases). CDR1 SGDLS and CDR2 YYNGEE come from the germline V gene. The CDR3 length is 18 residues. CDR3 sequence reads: CASSPLGGGSSYNSPLNF. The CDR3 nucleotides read TGTGCCAGCAGCCCCCTAGGTGGGGGGAGCTCCTATAATTCACCCCTCAACTTT.

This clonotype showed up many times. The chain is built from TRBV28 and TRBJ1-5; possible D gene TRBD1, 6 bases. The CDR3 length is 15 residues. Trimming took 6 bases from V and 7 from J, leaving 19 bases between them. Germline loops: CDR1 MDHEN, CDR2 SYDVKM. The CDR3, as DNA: TGTGCCAGCAGAAACGAGGGGGGATCGGGGCAGCCCCAGCATTTT. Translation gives CASRNEGGSGQPQHF.

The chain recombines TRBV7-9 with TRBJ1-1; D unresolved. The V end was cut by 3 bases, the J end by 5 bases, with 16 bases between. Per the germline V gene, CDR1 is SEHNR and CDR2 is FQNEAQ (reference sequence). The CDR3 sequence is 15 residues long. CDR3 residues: CASSFIHGLATEAFF. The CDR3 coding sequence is TGTGCCAGCAGCTTTATACACGGGCTCGCGACTGAAGCTTTCTTT.

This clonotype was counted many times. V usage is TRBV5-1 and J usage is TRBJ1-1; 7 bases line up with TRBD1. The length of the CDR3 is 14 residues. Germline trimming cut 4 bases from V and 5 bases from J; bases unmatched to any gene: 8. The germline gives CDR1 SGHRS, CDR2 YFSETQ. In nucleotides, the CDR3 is TGCGCCAGCAGCCCCAGGGGGTACGGGACTGAAGCTTTCTTT. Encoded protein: CASSPRGYGTEAFF.